Sequencing of this T cell receptor (beta chain) was carried out in a study of cytotoxic CD8 clonotypes in ibrutinib-treated CLL. On the study more broadly: Samples had a mean of approximately 260,000 productive templates and almost 95,000 productive rearrangements. Study observations and caveats: Sustained-remission and progressing patients diverged in sampling times. Starting clonality was above that of age-matched healthy donors and tracked circulating CD8+ T-cell counts.

This clone appeared a few times. Its specificity is not known. Clones were read by immunoSEQ multiplex PCR, and TCRdb kept only the in-frame ones, dropping some. The sample records 100,000 to 150,000 clones, 70% to 90% being singletons. The specimen was PBMCs, collected after 24 months of ibrutinib treatment. The receptor was derived from a human donor with chronic lymphocytic leukemia.

CDR3 protein: CASSPVRGSHNEQFF. The CDR3 region has the DNA TGTGCCAGCAGCCCCGTACGCGGCAGCCACAATGAGCAGTTCTTC. The chain is built from TRBV11-2 and TRBJ2-1, with D unclear. Per germline, CDR1 SGHAT and CDR2 FQNNGV. This CDR3 is built from 15 residues. V lost 5 bases to trimming and J lost 5 bases, with 16 bases between them.